This entry is about one T cell receptor beta chain. These data are taken from a study of cytomegalovirus exposure and HLA in healthy donors. At the level of the study: One earlier analysis, a look at some 180 million T cells, found about 100 million unique TCR beta sequences. In terms of ancestry, the Caucasian-associated cluster contained about 81% of the 300 to 400 genotyped donors. HLA-typed donors were the source of around 85 million unique TCRs held in an early data release.

Every donor was a healthy person donating bone marrow. PCR used 60 Vbeta primers and 13 Jbeta primers. The data were produced by immunoSEQ multiplex PCR, yet TCRdb's version contains in-frame clones alone and is incomplete. This table has tens of thousands of clones, 75% to 85% appearing once. Germline loops: CDR1 MDHEN, CDR2 SYDVKM. V was clipped by 3 bases and J by 3 bases; unmatched bases: 4. The CDR3 totals 17 residues. Sequenced sample: PBMCs. J is TRBJ2-3 and V is TRBV28, with 15 bases lining up with TRBD2. This clonotype was sampled from a man aged 45-60 years in good health and CMV-seropositive. The CDR3 DNA reads as TGTGCCAGCAGTTTGGGACTAGCGGGAGGATCTACAGATACGCAGTATTTT. It is translated as CASSLGLAGGSTDTQYF. Full variable domain (remainder filled in from reference TRBV28 and TRBJ2-3): DVKVTQSSRYLVKRTGEKVFLECVQDMDHENMFWYRQDPGLGLRLIYFSYDVKMKEKGDIPEGYSVSREKKERFSLILESASTNQTSMYLCASSLGLAGGSTDTQYFGPGTRLTVL.